This T cell receptor beta chain was found in a study of identical twins. In its sample, this clonotype was seen a few times. The antigen is unknown. Each CDR3 protein gets one entry after TCRdb re-called the 5' RACE reads with MiXCR. The sample records about 530,000 distinct CDR3 sequences, 20% to 25% being singletons. The CDR3 sequence is 14 residues long. Trimming pared 2 bases from V and 16 bases from J, leaving 20 bases between. Whole-study results and caveats: Models predicted less out-of-frame TCR alpha sharing in monozygotic twins than was found.

These data also formed part of another study, on yellow fever vaccine responses in identical twins.

Sequences were obtained from CD4+ T cells sorted from blood. This TCR was recovered from a woman under 30 in good health. The V call is TRBV12-3 or TRBV12-4, the J call TRBJ1-4; unclear D gene. The CDR3 region is CASSLSGIPKGEFF. In DNA form, the CDR3 reads TGTGCCAGCAGTTTATCTGGGATTCCAAAGGGCGAGTTTTTT.